This T cell receptor beta chain was recorded in a study of T cells after yellow fever vaccination. Template switching with 5'RACE generated the TCR cDNA and added a universal primer site and UMIs. TCRdb reprocessed the 5' RACE reads with MiXCR, giving one entry per CDR3 protein. The sample holds a few hundred thousand distinct CDR3 sequences, around 4% seen once. This clonotype was seen many times. V was clipped by 0 bases and J by 8 bases, with 16 bases between them. Germline V gene sequence: CDR1 DFQATT, CDR2 SNEGSKA (reference sequence). The CDR3 sequence is 15 residues long. Sequenced material: PBMCs, taken on the day of the yellow fever booster vaccination. The clonotype was recovered from a man between 18 and 29 years old who received the YFV17D yellow fever vaccine. The V call is TRBV20-1, the J call TRBJ1-4; possibly TRBD1 for D (6 bases). The DNA of the CDR3 is TGCAGTGCTAGAGATTGGGACAAAACCCCAGAAAAACTGTTTTTT. It encodes CSARDWDKTPEKLFF.